This T cell receptor beta chain stems from a study of blood T cell repertoires in COVID-19 (dated by TCRdb to the early 2020s). At the level of the whole study: Recovered participants in ImmuneRACE Cohort 3 were defined by two consecutive negative NP/OP PCR tests, clearance by a healthcare professional, or resolution of symptoms. HLA class I and class II types, where available, came from metadata supplied by the sample provider rather than from assay-based typing. The repertoires were released in a freely available public database intended as a resource for research on the immune response to SARS-CoV-2. The samples were drawn from two sources: the first 160 participants of the ongoing ImmuneRACE study, and over 1,000 subjects contributed by 6 global collaborators. The collaborator samples originated in the United States, Italy and Spain and spanned the acute and convalescent phases of COVID-19. The material from the prospective study consisted of cDNA or gDNA derived from T cells, B-cell-depleted T cells, or PBMCs. Subjects who had been exposed to COVID-19, were actively infected with it, or had recovered from it provided the deeply sampled blood TCRbeta repertoires that made up the dataset. Nearly every sample came with metadata listing a de-identified subject ID, COVID-19 status, age in years and sex. The paper's findings and limits, for the study overall: The quantity of clinical and demographic metadata differed by source and by participant and was supplied without curation.

The immunoSEQ Assay, a bias-controlled multiplex PCR, was used to amplify TCRbeta CDR3 regions from genomic DNA. The original pipeline was this. Nucleated cell counts per sample were estimated from amplification of reference gene primers within the assay. To quantify the absolute abundance of each unique TCRbeta CDR3 rearrangement, sequence reads were collapsed and filtered. For each sample, productive Simpson clonality was calculated as the square root of Simpson's diversity index across productive rearrangements. The immuneACCESS repertoire file appears here via TCRdb, limited to in-frame rearrangements. These files lack a portion of the clones; in checked studies, under half of the deficit traces to unresolved V genes, and the cause of the others is not known. V, J and clone size were drawn from that table, and D and trimming were deduced from the DNA. A total of hundreds of thousands of clones appear in this sample, 85% to 90% of them only once. The ten most abundant clones make up 2% to 2.5% of the sample.

On this clone itself: Which antigen it targets is not known. No much larger clonotype is one base removed from it; base qualities were not supplied.

The CDR3 contains 14 residues, cysteine and phenylalanine counted. Left in the record is the CDR3 DNA by itself, 42 bases read in frame from the first base. The germline V gene (reference sequence) sets CDR1 to DFQATT and CDR2 to SNEGSKA. The junction carries 10 bases between V and J, which are trimmed by 3 bases and 1 base respectively. Enrolling through a virtual design, the prospective study's participants ranged in age from about 18 to 89 years and lived across about two dozen United States geographic areas. To assign participants to cohorts, the prospective study relied on clinical history that participants themselves reported in a screening survey and a study questionnaire. Mobile phlebotomists in the prospective study collected whole blood, serum and a nasopharyngeal or oropharyngeal swab from every participant. Over a roughly two-month period, participants in the prospective study had the option of providing additional blood draws and questionnaires. Before DNA extraction, prospective study blood samples were shipped either frozen or at room temperature.

The origin of this receptor is a woman in her fifties or sixties in a cohort exposed to, infected with or recovered from COVID-19 (not recorded which). The material sequenced was PBMCs or T cells enriched from blood (not recorded which). The chain links TRBV20-1 with TRBJ2-4, with no confidently assigned D gene. The DNA is TGCAGTGCTAGTACGGGTGCGGCCAAAAACATTCAGTACTTC. Its amino acids are CSASTGAAKNIQYF.